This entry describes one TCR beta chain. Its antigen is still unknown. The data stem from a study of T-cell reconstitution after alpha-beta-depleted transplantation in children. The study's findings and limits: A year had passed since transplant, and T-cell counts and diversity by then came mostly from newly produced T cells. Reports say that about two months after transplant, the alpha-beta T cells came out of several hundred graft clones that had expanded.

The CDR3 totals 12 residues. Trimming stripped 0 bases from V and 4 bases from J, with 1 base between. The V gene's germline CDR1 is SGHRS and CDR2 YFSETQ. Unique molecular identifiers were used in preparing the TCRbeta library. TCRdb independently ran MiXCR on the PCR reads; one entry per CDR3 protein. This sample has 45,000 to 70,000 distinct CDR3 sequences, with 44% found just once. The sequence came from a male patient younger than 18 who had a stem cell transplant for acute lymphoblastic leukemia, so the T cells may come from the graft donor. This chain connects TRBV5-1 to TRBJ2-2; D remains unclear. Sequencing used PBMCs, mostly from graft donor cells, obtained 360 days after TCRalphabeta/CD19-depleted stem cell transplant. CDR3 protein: CASSLATGELFF. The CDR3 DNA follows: TGCGCCAGCAGCTTGGCCACCGGGGAGCTGTTTTTT.